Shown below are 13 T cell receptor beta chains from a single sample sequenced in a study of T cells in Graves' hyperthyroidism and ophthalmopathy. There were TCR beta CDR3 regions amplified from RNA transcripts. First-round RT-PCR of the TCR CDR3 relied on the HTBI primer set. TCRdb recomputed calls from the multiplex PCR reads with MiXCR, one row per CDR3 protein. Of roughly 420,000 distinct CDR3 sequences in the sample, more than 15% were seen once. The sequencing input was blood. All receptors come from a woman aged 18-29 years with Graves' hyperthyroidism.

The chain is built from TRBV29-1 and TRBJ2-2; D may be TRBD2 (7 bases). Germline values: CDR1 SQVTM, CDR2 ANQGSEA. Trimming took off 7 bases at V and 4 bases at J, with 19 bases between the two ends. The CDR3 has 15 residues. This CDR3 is CSAEGGRRPTGELFF. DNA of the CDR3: TGCAGCGCCGAGGGGGGGAGAAGACCCACCGGGGAGCTGTTTTTT.

The CDR3 DNA sequence: TGTGCCAGCAGCTTCAGTCAGGGGCTCTATTCCTACGAGCAGTACTTC. Its protein product is CASSFSQGLYSYEQYF. The rearrangement joins TRBV7-9 to TRBJ2-7; TRBD1 might be the D (6 bases). Germline V gives CDR1 SEHNR, CDR2 FQNEAQ (reference sequence). This CDR3 has 16 residues. The germline V and J ends were trimmed by 3 bases and 1 base, with 16 bases remaining between them.

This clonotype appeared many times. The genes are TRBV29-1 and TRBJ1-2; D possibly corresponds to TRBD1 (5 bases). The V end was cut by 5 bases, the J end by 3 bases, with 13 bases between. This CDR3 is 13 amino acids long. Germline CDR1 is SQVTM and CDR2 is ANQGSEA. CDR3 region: CSVTGTDYYGYTF. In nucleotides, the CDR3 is TGCAGCGTTACCGGGACCGATTACTATGGCTACACCTTC.

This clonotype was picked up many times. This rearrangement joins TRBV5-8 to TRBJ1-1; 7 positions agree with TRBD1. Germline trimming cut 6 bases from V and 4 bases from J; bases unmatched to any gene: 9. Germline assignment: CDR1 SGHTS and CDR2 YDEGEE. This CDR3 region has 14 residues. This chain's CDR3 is CASTSSGGSTEAFF. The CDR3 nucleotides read TGTGCCAGCACATCATCAGGGGGAAGCACTGAAGCTTTCTTT.

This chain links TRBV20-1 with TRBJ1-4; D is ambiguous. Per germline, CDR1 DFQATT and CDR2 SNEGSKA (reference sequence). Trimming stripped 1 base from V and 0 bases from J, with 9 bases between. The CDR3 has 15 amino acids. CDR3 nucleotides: TGCAGTGCTAGAGGACATCTTGCAACTAATGAAAAACTGTTTTTT. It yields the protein CSARGHLATNEKLFF.

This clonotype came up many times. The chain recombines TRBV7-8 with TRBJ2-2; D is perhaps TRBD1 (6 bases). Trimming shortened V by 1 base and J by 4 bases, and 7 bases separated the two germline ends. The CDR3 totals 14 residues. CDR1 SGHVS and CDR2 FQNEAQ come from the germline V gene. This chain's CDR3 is CASSLGGGTGELFF. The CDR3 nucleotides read TGTGCCAGCAGCTTAGGAGGGGGCACCGGGGAGCTGTTTTTT.

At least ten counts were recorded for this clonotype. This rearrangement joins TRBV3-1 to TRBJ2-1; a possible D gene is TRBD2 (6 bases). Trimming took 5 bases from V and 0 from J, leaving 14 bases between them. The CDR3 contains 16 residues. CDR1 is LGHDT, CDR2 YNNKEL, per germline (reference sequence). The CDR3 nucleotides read TGTGCCAGCAGCGATCATCGCGGGACCTCCTACAATGAGCAGTTCTTC. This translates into CASSDHRGTSYNEQFF.

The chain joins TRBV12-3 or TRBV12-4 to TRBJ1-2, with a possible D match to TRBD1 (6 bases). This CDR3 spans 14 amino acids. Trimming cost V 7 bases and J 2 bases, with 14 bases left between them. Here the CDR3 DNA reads TGTGCCAGCAATCCGGGACACCAGAACTATGGCTACACCTTC. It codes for CASNPGHQNYGYTF.

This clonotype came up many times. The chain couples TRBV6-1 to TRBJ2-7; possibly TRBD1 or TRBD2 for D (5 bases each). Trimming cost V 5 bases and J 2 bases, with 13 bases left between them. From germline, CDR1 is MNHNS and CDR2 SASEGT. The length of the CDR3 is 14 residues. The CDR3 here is CASSRDGWAYEQYF. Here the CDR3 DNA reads TGTGCCAGCAGTCGGGACGGATGGGCCTACGAGCAGTACTTC.

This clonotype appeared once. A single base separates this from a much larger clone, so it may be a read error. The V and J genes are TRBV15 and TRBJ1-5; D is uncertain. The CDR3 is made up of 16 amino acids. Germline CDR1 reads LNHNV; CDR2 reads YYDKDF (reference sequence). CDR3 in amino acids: CATSRDLTDQYQPRHF. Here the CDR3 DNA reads TGTGCCACCAGCAGAGATCTGACCGACCAGTATCAGCCCCGGCATTTT.

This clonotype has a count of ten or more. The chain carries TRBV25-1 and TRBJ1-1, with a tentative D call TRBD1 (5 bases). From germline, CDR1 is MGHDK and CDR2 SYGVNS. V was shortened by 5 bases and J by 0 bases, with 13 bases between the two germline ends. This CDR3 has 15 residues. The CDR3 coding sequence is TGTGCCAGCAGTTCTTGGGGGGTAATGAACACTGAAGCTTTCTTT. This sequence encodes CASSSWGVMNTEAFF.

This CDR3 is CASRRLAGGAGETQYF. In DNA form, the CDR3 reads TGTGCCAGCAGGAGACTAGCGGGAGGAGCCGGGGAGACCCAGTACTTC. The V call is TRBV2, the J call TRBJ2-5; TRBD2 matches 13 bases. In germline, CDR1 is SNHLY, CDR2 FYNNEI. This CDR3 comprises 16 residues. Losses at the gene ends were 6 bases for V and 5 bases for J; bases not matched to a gene: 9.

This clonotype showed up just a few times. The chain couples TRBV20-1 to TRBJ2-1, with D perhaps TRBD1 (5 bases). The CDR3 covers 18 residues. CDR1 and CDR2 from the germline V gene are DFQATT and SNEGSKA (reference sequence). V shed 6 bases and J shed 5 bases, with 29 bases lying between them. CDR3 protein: CSASDTFGFRPAHNEQFF. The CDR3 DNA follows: TGCAGTGCCTCGGACACCTTTGGGTTCCGTCCGGCCCACAATGAGCAGTTCTTC.